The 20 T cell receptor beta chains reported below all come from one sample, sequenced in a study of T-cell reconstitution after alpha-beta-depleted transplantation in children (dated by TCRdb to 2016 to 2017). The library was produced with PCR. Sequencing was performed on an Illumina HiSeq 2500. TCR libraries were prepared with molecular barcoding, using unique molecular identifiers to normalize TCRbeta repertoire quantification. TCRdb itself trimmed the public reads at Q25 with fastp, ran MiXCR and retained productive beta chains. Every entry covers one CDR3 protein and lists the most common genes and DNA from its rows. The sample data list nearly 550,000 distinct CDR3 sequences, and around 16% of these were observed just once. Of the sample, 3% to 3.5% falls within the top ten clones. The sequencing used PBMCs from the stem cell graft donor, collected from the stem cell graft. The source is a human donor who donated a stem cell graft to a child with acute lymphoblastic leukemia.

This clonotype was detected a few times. CDR3 sequence: CASSPSNLPRNEQFF. CDR3 DNA: TGCGCCAGCAGCCCGTCAAATCTACCTCGCAATGAGCAGTTCTTC. The V and J genes are TRBV5-1 and TRBJ2-1, with unresolved D. Trimming removed 4 bases at V and 6 bases at J, with 17 bases between. CDR1 is SGHRS, CDR2 YFSETQ, per germline. The CDR3 has 15 residues.

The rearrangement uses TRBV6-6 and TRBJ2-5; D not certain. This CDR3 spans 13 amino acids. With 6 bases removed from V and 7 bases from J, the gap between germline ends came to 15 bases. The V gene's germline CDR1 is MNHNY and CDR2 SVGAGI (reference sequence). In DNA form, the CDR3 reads TGTGCCAGCAGCTCCGGACCAAAGAGGACCCAGTACTTC. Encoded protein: CASSSGPKRTQYF.

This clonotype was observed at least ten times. The CDR3 DNA reads as TGTGCCAGCAGCTCACCCCCGGGACCCCTAGGAGATACGCAGTATTTT. Its translation is CASSSPPGPLGDTQYF. This chain uses TRBV7-2 with TRBJ2-3; D is perhaps TRBD1 or TRBD2 (5 bases each). CDR1 is SGHTA and CDR2 is FQGNSA in the germline V gene. This CDR3 region has 16 residues. V lost 4 bases and J lost 5, with 19 bases in between.

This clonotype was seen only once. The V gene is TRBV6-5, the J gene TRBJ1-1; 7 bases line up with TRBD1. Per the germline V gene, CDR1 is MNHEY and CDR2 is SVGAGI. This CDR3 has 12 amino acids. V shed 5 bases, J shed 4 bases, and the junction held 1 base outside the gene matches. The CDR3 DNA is TGTGCCAGCAGTCAGGGGGTCACTGAAGCTTTCTTT. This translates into CASSQGVTEAFF.

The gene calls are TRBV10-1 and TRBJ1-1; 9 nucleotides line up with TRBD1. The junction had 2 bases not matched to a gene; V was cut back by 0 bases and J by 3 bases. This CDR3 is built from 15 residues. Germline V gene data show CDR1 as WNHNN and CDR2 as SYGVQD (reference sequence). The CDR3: CASSESTGGYTEAFF. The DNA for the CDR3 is TGCGCCAGCAGTGAGTCCACAGGGGGCTACACTGAAGCTTTCTTT.

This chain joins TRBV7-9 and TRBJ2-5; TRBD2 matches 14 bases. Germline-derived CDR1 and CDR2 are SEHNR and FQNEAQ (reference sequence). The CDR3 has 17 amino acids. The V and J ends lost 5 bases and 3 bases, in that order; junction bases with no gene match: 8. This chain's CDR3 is CASSPGPGLAGEETQYF. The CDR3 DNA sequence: TGTGCCAGCAGCCCCGGTCCGGGACTAGCGGGAGAAGAGACCCAGTACTTC.

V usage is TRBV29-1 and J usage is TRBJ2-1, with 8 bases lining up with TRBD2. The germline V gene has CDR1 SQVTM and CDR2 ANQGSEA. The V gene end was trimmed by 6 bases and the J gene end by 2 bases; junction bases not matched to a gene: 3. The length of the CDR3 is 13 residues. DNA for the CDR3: TGCAGCGTCACTAGCGGAGCCTACAATGAGCAGTTCTTC. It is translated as CSVTSGAYNEQFF.

The chain's CDR3 is CAISGRQGDMNTEAFF. The CDR3, as DNA: TGTGCCATCAGTGGGCGACAGGGAGATATGAACACTGAAGCTTTCTTT. V and J are TRBV10-3 and TRBJ1-1, with 7 positions matching TRBD1. Germline values: CDR1 ENHRY, CDR2 SYGVKD. With V trimmed by 4 bases and J by 0 bases, 8 bases remained unmatched. The CDR3 has 16 amino acids.

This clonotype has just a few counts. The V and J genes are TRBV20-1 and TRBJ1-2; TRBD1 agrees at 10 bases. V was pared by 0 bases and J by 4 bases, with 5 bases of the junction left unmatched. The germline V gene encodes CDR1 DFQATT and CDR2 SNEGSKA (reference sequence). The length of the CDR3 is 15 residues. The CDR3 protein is CSARDGTGVPYGYTF. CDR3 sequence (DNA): TGCAGTGCTAGAGACGGGACAGGGGTGCCCTATGGCTACACCTTC.

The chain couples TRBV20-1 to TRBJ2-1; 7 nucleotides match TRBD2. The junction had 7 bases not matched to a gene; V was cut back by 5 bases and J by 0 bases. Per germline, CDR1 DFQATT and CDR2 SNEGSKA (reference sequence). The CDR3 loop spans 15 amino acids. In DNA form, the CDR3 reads TGCAGTGCTTTACCGGGACTACACTCCTACAATGAGCAGTTCTTC. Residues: CSALPGLHSYNEQFF.

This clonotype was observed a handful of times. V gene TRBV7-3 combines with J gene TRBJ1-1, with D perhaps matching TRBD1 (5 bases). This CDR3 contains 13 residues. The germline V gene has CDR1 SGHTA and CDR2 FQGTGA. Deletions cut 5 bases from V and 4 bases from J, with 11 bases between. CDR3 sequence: CASSPSQGTEAFF. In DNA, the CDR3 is TGTGCCAGCAGCCCATCCCAGGGCACTGAAGCTTTCTTT.

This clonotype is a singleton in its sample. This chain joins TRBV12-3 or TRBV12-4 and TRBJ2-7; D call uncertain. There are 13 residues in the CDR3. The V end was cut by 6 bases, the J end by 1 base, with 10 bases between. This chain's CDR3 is CASRPRGSYEQYF. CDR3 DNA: TGTGCCAGCAGGCCGAGAGGATCCTACGAGCAGTACTTC.

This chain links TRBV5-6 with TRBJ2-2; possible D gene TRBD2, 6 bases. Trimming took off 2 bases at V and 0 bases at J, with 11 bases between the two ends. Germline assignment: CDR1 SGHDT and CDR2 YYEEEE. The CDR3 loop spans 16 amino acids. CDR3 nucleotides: TGTGCCAGCAGCTTAAGGACTAATACGAACACCGGGGAGCTGTTTTTT. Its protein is CASSLRTNTNTGELFF.

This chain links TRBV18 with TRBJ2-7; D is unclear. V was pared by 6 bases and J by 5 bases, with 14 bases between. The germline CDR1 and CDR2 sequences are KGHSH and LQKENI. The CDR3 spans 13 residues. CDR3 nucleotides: TGTGCCAGCTCTAACCCGGTAAGGGACGAGCAGTACTTC. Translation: CASSNPVRDEQYF.

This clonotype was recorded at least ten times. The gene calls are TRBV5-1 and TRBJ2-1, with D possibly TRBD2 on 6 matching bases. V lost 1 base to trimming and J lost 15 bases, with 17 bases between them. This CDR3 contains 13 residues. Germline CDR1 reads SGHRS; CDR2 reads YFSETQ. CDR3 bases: TGCGCCAGCAGCTTGTCGGCGGGAATTTCCCCGTTCTTC. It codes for CASSLSAGISPFF.

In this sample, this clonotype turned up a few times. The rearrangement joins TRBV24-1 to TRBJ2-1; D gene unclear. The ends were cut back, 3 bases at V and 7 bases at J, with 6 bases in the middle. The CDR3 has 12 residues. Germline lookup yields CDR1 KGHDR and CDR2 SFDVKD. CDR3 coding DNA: TGTGCCACCAGTGATCGGCGGAATGAGCAGTTCTTC. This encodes CATSDRRNEQFF.

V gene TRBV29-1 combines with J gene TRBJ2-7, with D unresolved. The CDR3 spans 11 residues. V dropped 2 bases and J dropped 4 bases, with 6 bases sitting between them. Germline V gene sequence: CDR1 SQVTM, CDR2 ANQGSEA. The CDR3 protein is CSVEIGYEQYF. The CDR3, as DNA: TGCAGCGTTGAAATAGGGTACGAGCAGTACTTC.

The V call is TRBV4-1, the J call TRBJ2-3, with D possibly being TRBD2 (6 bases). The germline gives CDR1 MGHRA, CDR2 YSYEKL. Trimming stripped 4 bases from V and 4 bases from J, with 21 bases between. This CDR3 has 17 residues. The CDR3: CASSLWGLPPEADTQYF. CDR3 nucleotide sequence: TGCGCCAGCAGCCTTTGGGGACTTCCGCCGGAGGCAGATACGCAGTATTTT.

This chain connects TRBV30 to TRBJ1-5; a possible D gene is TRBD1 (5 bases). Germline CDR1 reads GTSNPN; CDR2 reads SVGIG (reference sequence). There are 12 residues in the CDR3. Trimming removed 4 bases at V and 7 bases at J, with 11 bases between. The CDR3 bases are TGTGCCTGGACCCAGGGTTTACAGCCCCAGCATTTT. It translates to CAWTQGLQPQHF.

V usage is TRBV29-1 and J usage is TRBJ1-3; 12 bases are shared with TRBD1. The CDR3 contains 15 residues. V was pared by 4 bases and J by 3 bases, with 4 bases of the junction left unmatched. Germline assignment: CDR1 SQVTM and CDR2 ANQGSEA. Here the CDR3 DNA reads TGCAGCGTTGCGGGACAGGGGGCCTATGGAAACACCATATATTTT. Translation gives CSVAGQGAYGNTIYF. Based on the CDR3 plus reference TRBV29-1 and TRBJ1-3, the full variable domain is SAVISQKPSRDICQRGTSLTIQCQVDSQVTMMFWYRQQPGQSLTLIATANQGSEATYESGFVIDKFPISRPNLTFSTLTVSNMSPEDSSIYLCSVAGQGAYGNTIYFGEGSWLTVV.